This is a list of T cell receptor beta chains from one sample in a study of monozygotic twins with inflammatory bowel disease. Following a re-call of the 5' RACE reads, TCRdb has one entry per CDR3 protein and lacks DNA. This sample's clone table lists more than 300,000 distinct CDR3 sequences. Sequencing used blood. All receptors derive from a human donor with ulcerative colitis or Crohn's disease, or a healthy co-twin of an affected twin (not recorded which). Each CDR3 is given with its conserved first and last residue.

>TRBV5-1|TRBJ2-7|14
CASANTGHSYEQYF
>TRBV6-2/TRBV6-3|TRBJ2-1|14
CASITGTGGLEQFF
>TRBV7-2|TRBJ2-7|14
CASSLMFGAYEQYF
>TRBV9|TRBJ2-3|16
CASSVDGRADTDTQYF
>TRBV20-1|TRBJ1-1|11
CSKRDPAEAFF
>TRBV28|TRBJ1-1|18
CASSLPLGREALNTEAFF
>TRBV7-2|TRBJ2-1|16
CASSSTPLAGGGEQFF
>TRBV4-3|TRBJ2-7|15
CASSQGTGQPYEQYF
>TRBV20-1|TRBJ2-1|16
CSARDSFTGQADEQFF
>TRBV4-1|TRBJ2-2|17
CASRVHSGPKNTGELFF
>TRBV30|TRBJ2-5|14
CAWGSGTSAETQYF
>TRBV9|TRBJ2-3|15
CASSARSWGTDTQYF
>TRBV5-1|TRBJ2-3|16
CASSLVGRSSTDTQYF
>TRBV20-1|TRBJ2-3|17
CSARLLRLAGSTDTQYF
>TRBV7-2|TRBJ2-1|16
CASSLAGRGALFEQFF
>TRBV4-2|TRBJ2-3|15
CASSPGTSGGDTQYF
>TRBV4-3|TRBJ1-2|15
CASSQVRRDRDGYTF